The 27 T cell receptor beta chains given below trace back to one sample, sequenced in a study of blood T cell repertoires in COVID-19. Clones were read by immunoSEQ multiplex PCR, and TCRdb kept only the in-frame ones, dropping some. Of about 110,000 clones listed, 70% to 80% are singletons. Sample: peripheral blood. Source of these receptors: an older man with active or convalescent COVID-19.

V gene TRBV13 combines with J gene TRBJ1-1, with no clear D. Germline V lookup: CDR1 PRHDT, CDR2 FYEKMQ (reference sequence). CDR3 length: 13 residues. Trimming cost V 5 bases and J 3 bases, with 10 bases left between them. CDR3 in amino acids: CASSARMDTEAFF. CDR3 coding DNA: TGTGCCAGCAGCGCTAGGATGGACACTGAAGCTTTCTTT.

The chain is built from TRBV6-5 and TRBJ1-5, with a possible D match to TRBD1 (5 bases). CDR3 length: 15 amino acids. V lost 4 bases and J 2 bases, leaving 12 bases between the germline ends. Per germline, CDR1 MNHEY and CDR2 SVGAGI. CDR3 nucleotides: TGTGCCAGCAGTTCGCAGGGCCTCGGCAATCAGCCCCAGCATTTT. Translation: CASSSQGLGNQPQHF.

The table lists this clone with a few counts. The chain joins TRBV19 to TRBJ1-1; TRBD1 matches 7 bases. The germline CDR1 and CDR2 sequences are LNHDA and SQIVND (reference sequence). CDR3 length equals 13 residues. With V trimmed by 5 bases and J by 3 bases, 3 bases remained unmatched. The CDR3 here is CASSQGGDTEAFF. The CDR3 nucleotides read TGTGCCAGTAGTCAGGGGGGTGACACTGAAGCTTTCTTT.

This chain connects TRBV28 to TRBJ1-1; weak D call: TRBD1 (5 bases). The V gene's germline CDR1 is MDHEN and CDR2 SYDVKM. The V gene lost 2 bases and the J gene lost 5 bases, with 12 bases spanning the gap. CDR3 length: 14 residues. The CDR3 is CASSLTPGTTEAFF. CDR3 nucleotide sequence: TGTGCCAGCAGTTTAACCCCAGGGACTACTGAAGCTTTCTTT.

V usage is TRBV7-2 and J usage is TRBJ1-2; 7 bases are a match to TRBD1. There are 14 residues in the CDR3. Trimming at V came to 5 bases and at J to 4 bases, leaving 7 bases not matched to a gene. Germline CDR1 SGHTA, CDR2 FQGNSA. The CDR3 DNA is TGTGCCAGCAGCATGCAGGGGGGAGGCTATGGCTACACCTTC. Translation: CASSMQGGGYGYTF. Variable domain in full (rest from reference TRBV7-2 and TRBJ1-2): GAGVSQSPSNKVTEKGKDVELRCDPISGHTALYWYRQSLGQGLEFLIYFQGNSAPDKSGLPSDRFSAERTGGSVSTLTIQRTQQEDSAVYLCASSMQGGGYGYTFGSGTRLTVV.

The chain couples TRBV27 to TRBJ1-2; D ambiguous. Germline V CDR1 and CDR2: MNHEY, SMNVEV (reference sequence). V shed 0 bases and J shed 4 bases, with 12 bases lying between them. The CDR3 runs to 15 residues. In DNA, the CDR3 is TGTGCCAGCAGTTTATCGATCGGCGGGAGCTATGGCTACACCTTC. It codes for CASSLSIGGSYGYTF.

This rearrangement joins TRBV5-1 to TRBJ2-5, with a weak D call TRBD1 (6 bases). CDR1 is SGHRS and CDR2 is YFSETQ in the germline V gene. CDR3 size: 13 residues. The V end lost 2 bases, the J end lost 2 bases, and 7 bases lay between the germline ends. The CDR3 sequence: CASSLGGQETQYF. The CDR3 DNA reads as TGCGCCAGCAGCTTAGGGGGTCAAGAGACCCAGTACTTC.

V and J are TRBV6-5 and TRBJ2-7; perhaps TRBD2 as D (5 bases). V was clipped by 7 bases and J by 0 bases, with 16 bases between them. The CDR3 sequence is 15 residues long. Germline V gene data show CDR1 as MNHEY and CDR2 as SVGAGI. The CDR3 sequence: CASILRVVSSYEQYF. CDR3 coding DNA: TGTGCCAGCATCCTGCGGGTAGTTAGCTCCTACGAGCAGTACTTC.

Turning to this clone: The junction differs from germline at one of its ends, possibly a read error. The chain recombines TRBV25-1 with TRBJ1-3; no firm D call. The CDR3 runs to 12 residues. The V gene's germline CDR1 is MGHDK and CDR2 SYGVNS. CDR3 in amino acids: CASSFSRNTIYF. In nucleotides, the CDR3 is TGTGCCAGCAGTTTCTCTAGAAACACCATATATTTT.

J is TRBJ1-5 and V is TRBV30; D unresolved. Germline lookup yields CDR1 GTSNPN and CDR2 SVGIG (reference sequence). There are 15 residues in the CDR3. Trimming shortened V by 0 bases and J by 7 bases, and 16 bases separated the two germline ends. CDR3 residues: CAWSVRSLGGQPQHF. As DNA, the CDR3 is TGTGCCTGGAGTGTACGCTCTCTGGGAGGGCAGCCCCAGCATTTT.

The genes are TRBV9 and TRBJ2-1, with D unresolved. The germline V and J ends were trimmed by 3 bases and 4 bases, with 14 bases remaining between them. Germline lookup yields CDR1 SGDLS and CDR2 YYNGEE. The CDR3 has 15 residues. The chain's CDR3 is CASSAPPGVYNEQFF. The CDR3 DNA is TGTGCCAGCAGCGCACCCCCCGGAGTATACAATGAGCAGTTCTTC.

The chain employs TRBV5-1 and TRBJ2-5; 14 bases line up with TRBD2. Germline loops: CDR1 SGHRS, CDR2 YFSETQ. CDR3 length: 16 amino acids. Germline trimming cut 2 bases from V and 7 bases from J; bases unmatched to any gene: 7. The CDR3 is CASSLGTSGRGGTQYF. The CDR3 region has the DNA TGCGCCAGCAGCTTAGGGACTAGCGGGAGAGGGGGGACCCAGTACTTC.

The rearrangement links TRBV19 to TRBJ2-7, with TRBD1 matching 8 bases. CDR3 length: 14 amino acids. V was clipped by 5 bases and J by 3 bases; unmatched bases: 6. Germline-derived CDR1 and CDR2 are LNHDA and SQIVND (reference sequence). The CDR3 DNA reads TGTGCCAGTAGTGTTACAGGGGGAAACTACGAGCAGTACTTC. Amino acid sequence: CASSVTGGNYEQYF.

This chain joins TRBV14 and TRBJ2-1; 9 positions agree with TRBD2. The germline CDR1 and CDR2 sequences are SGHDN and FVKESK. The CDR3 totals 17 residues. The J segment lost 8 bases and the V segment lost 0 bases, leaving 11 bases of the junction unmatched. Written as DNA, the CDR3 is TGTGCCAGCAGCCAAGATCGGCGGCGGGAGGGCCCCTATGAGCAGTTCTTC. It translates to CASSQDRRREGPYEQFF.

In the case of this clone: This sample includes further DNA sequences coding for the same CDR3. The chain employs TRBV21-1 and TRBJ1-3. TRBV21-1 is shown as a pseudogene. This CDR3 spans 17 amino acids. This CDR3 reads CASRKELKLVSGNTIYF. CDR3 sequence (DNA): TGTGCCAGCCGAAAAGAGCTGAAGTTGGTCTCTGGAAACACCATATATTTT.

The CDR3 bases are TGTGCCAGTAGTATCGGGGGGTACGCGGAGACCCAGTACTTC. Protein: CASSIGGYAETQYF. This chain uses TRBV19 with TRBJ2-5; 7 positions match TRBD2. V lost 3 bases and J lost 5; bases outside the gene matches: 6. CDR1 is LNHDA, CDR2 SQIVND, per germline (reference sequence). This CDR3 comprises 14 residues.

The rearrangement uses TRBV5-4 and TRBJ1-2; TRBD1 matches 7 bases. V lost 4 bases, J lost 6 bases, and 12 bases stayed unmatched. Germline loops: CDR1 SGHNT, CDR2 YYREEE (reference sequence). The CDR3 has 15 amino acids. The CDR3 region is CASSLPRQGLDGYTF. The CDR3, as DNA: TGTGCCAGCAGCCTACCCCGACAGGGATTGGATGGCTACACCTTC.

This clone was detected once. The CDR3 region is CASMSGTAYYGYTF. The CDR3 DNA follows: TGTGCCAGCATGTCCGGGACAGCTTATTATGGCTACACCTTC. The chain combines TRBV28 with TRBJ1-2, with TRBD1 matching over 7 bases. Germline values: CDR1 MDHEN, CDR2 SYDVKM. Trimming took 7 bases from V and 5 from J; bases not matched to a gene: 10. The CDR3 length is 14 residues.

This clone was detected only once. The rearrangement links TRBV28 to TRBJ1-1, with D possibly being TRBD1 (6 bases). CDR1 and CDR2 (germline): MDHEN, SYDVKM. The germline V and J ends were trimmed by 2 bases and 3 bases, with 10 bases remaining between them. This CDR3 comprises 14 residues. Here the CDR3 reads CASSLVQGYTEAFF. The CDR3 DNA reads as TGTGCCAGCAGTTTAGTTCAGGGGTACACTGAAGCTTTCTTT.

The rearrangement uses TRBV9 and TRBJ2-7; weak D call: TRBD2 (6 bases). With 6 bases removed from V and 3 bases from J, the gap between germline ends came to 22 bases. The CDR3 is made up of 16 amino acids. The germline CDR1 and CDR2 sequences are SGDLS and YYNGEE. In nucleotides, the CDR3 is TGTGCCAGCACCCGCAACCCCTCTAGCGCGGGCTACGAGCAGTACTTC. It specifies CASTRNPSSAGYEQYF. Full variable domain (remainder filled in from reference TRBV9 and TRBJ2-7): DSGVTQTPKHLITATGQRVTLRCSPRSGDLSVYWYQQSLDQGLQFLIQYYNGEERAKGNILERFSAQQFPDLHSELNLSSLELGDSALYFCASTRNPSSAGYEQYFGPGTRLTVT.

V gene TRBV6-5 combines with J gene TRBJ1-1, with 8 bases matching TRBD1. V lost 5 bases and J lost 4; bases outside the gene matches: 9. Per germline, CDR1 MNHEY and CDR2 SVGAGI. CDR3 length: 15 residues. CDR3 sequence reads: CASSIQGVWITEAFF. DNA for the CDR3: TGTGCCAGCAGTATACAGGGGGTTTGGATCACTGAAGCTTTCTTT.

The V gene is TRBV9, the J gene TRBJ1-1; D unclear. This CDR3 region has 13 residues. Germline loops: CDR1 SGDLS, CDR2 YYNGEE. With 2 bases removed from V and 1 base from J, the gap between germline ends came to 6 bases. The CDR3: CASSVGPNTEAFF. The CDR3 coding sequence is TGTGCCAGCAGCGTTGGGCCGAACACTGAAGCTTTCTTT.

This sequence joins TRBV5-6 and TRBJ1-3; TRBD1 aligns across 7 bases. With 7 bases clipped from V and 4 bases from J, the junction kept 5 bases outside the gene matches. CDR1 SGHDT and CDR2 YYEEEE come from the germline V gene. This CDR3 contains 13 residues. CDR3 protein: CASATGPGNTIYF. As DNA, the CDR3 is TGTGCCAGCGCGACAGGGCCCGGAAACACCATATATTTT.

This clone was counted a single time. The chain employs TRBV27 and TRBJ2-3; perhaps TRBD2 as D (6 bases). The germline V gene encodes CDR1 MNHEY and CDR2 SMNVEV (reference sequence). V was clipped by 4 bases and J by 0 bases, with 14 bases between them. This CDR3 has 16 residues. The CDR3 region has the DNA TGTGCCAGCAGTTCAAAGCGGGCCCCTAGCACAGATACGCAGTATTTT. Translation gives CASSSKRAPSTDTQYF.

The rearrangement links TRBV5-1 to TRBJ2-3; tentatively, D is TRBD2 (5 bases). Germline V gene data show CDR1 as SGHRS and CDR2 as YFSETQ. The CDR3 contains 13 residues. The V end lost 0 bases, the J end lost 4 bases, and 6 bases lay between the germline ends. CDR3 coding DNA: TGCGCCAGCAGCTTGGAACTAGCAGATACGCAGTATTTT. Protein: CASSLELADTQYF.

This chain joins TRBV16 and TRBJ1-4, with no clear D. Trimming left V 7 bases short and J 4 bases short, with 7 bases between. Per germline, CDR1 KGHSY and CDR2 FQNENV. The CDR3 covers 12 residues. Here the CDR3 reads CASTRLNEKLFF. CDR3 bases: TGTGCCAGCACCAGACTTAATGAAAAACTGTTTTTT.

This chain connects TRBV11-2 to TRBJ2-1, with D possibly being TRBD2 (5 bases). Trimming stripped 2 bases from V and 4 bases from J, with 9 bases between. From germline, CDR1 is SGHAT and CDR2 FQNNGV. This CDR3 contains 14 residues. In DNA, the CDR3 is TGTGCCAGCAGCTTACTTCGGGGTTACAATGAGCAGTTCTTC. Encoded protein: CASSLLRGYNEQFF.